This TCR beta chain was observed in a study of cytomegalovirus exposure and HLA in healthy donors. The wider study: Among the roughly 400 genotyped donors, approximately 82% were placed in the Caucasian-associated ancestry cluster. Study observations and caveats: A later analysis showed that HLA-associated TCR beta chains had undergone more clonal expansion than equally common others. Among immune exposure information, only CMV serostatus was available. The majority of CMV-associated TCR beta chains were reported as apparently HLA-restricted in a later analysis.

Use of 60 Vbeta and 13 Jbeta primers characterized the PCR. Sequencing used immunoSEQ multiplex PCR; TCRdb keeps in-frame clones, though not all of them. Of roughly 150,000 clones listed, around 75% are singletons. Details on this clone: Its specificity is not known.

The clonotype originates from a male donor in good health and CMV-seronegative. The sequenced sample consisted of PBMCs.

DNA of the CDR3: TGTGCCAGCAGCTTAGGCCTCTTTCTAGCGGGGACCTACAATGAGCAGTTCTTC. This encodes CASSLGLFLAGTYNEQFF. This rearrangement joins TRBV7-6 to TRBJ2-1, with 9 nucleotides matching TRBD2. The V and J ends lost 1 base and 2 bases, in that order; junction bases with no gene match: 9. The CDR3 has 18 residues. Germline values: CDR1 SGHVS, CDR2 FNYEAQ.